The 19 T cell receptor beta chains listed next were all sequenced from one sample in a study of cytomegalovirus exposure and HLA in healthy donors. PCR was performed using 60 Vbeta and 13 Jbeta primers. Assay: immunoSEQ multiplex PCR; the TCRdb copy retains only in-frame clones and omits some. The data hold about 160,000 clones, with approximately 78% observed a single time. Sequencing was carried out using PBMCs. The origin of the receptors is a male donor in good health and CMV-seropositive.

The chain uses TRBV27 and TRBJ2-1; TRBD1 aligns across 8 bases. Per the germline V gene, CDR1 is MNHEY and CDR2 is SMNVEV (reference sequence). The CDR3 has 16 amino acids. After removal of 6 bases from V and 3 bases from J, the junction contained 10 bases not matched to a gene. DNA of the CDR3: TGTGCCAGCAGATCCGCACAGGGGGGTTACTACAATGAGCAGTTCTTC. Protein: CASRSAQGGYYNEQFF.

The chain combines TRBV28 with TRBJ1-5; D is uncertain. Germline loops: CDR1 MDHEN, CDR2 SYDVKM. Trimming pared 5 bases from V and 3 bases from J, leaving 14 bases between. This CDR3 spans 15 amino acids. The CDR3 reads CASSGHSAPNQPQHF. CDR3 in DNA: TGTGCCAGCAGTGGCCACAGTGCTCCCAATCAGCCCCAGCATTTT.

V and J are TRBV27 and TRBJ2-7; 7 nucleotides align to TRBD2. Germline-derived CDR1 and CDR2 are MNHEY and SMNVEV (reference sequence). CDR3 length: 13 amino acids. Unmatched junction bases numbered 6, after V lost 6 bases and J lost 4 bases. Here the CDR3 DNA reads TGTGCCAGCAGCCCTCAGGGAGGGTACGAGCAGTACTTC. Its translation is CASSPQGGYEQYF.

The chain carries TRBV9 and TRBJ1-6; 8 bases line up with TRBD1. In germline, CDR1 is SGDLS, CDR2 YYNGEE. Trimming removed 4 bases from V and 4 bases from J; junction bases left unmatched: 4. The CDR3 is made up of 15 amino acids. For the CDR3, the DNA is TGTGCCAGCAGCACCCGGACAGGGTATAATTCACCCCTCCACTTT. It yields the protein CASSTRTGYNSPLHF.

CDR3 region: CAWSPGPPTYEQYF. The CDR3 DNA reads TGTGCCTGGAGTCCTGGGCCCCCAACCTACGAGCAGTACTTC. This sequence joins TRBV30 and TRBJ2-7; D uncertain. V was trimmed by 2 bases and J by 2 bases, leaving 13 bases between them. Germline V gives CDR1 GTSNPN, CDR2 SVGIG (reference sequence). The CDR3 totals 14 residues.

This clone appeared a few times. A junction end diverges from the germline sequence, so it may reflect a read error. This chain's CDR3 is CASSLMKIKNSQYF. CDR3 nucleotides: TGTGCCAGCAGCTTGATGAAAATTAAAAACAGTCAGTACTTC. This sequence joins TRBV5-8 and TRBJ2-4; D unclear. This CDR3 region has 14 residues. Per the germline V gene, CDR1 is SGHTS and CDR2 is YDEGEE.

The chain is built from TRBV5-6 and TRBJ1-2, with 7 bases lining up with TRBD1. The CDR3 contains 16 residues. The germline V gene encodes CDR1 SGHDT and CDR2 YYEEEE. V lost 3 bases and J lost 1; bases outside the gene matches: 9. The CDR3: CASSSQGLRINYGYTF. CDR3 DNA sequence: TGTGCCAGCAGCTCACAGGGGCTGCGGATTAACTATGGCTACACCTTC. The full variable domain, with the rest looked up from reference TRBV5-6 and TRBJ1-2, is DAGVTQSPTHLIKTRGQQVTLRCSPKSGHDTVSWYQQALGQGPQFIFQYYEEEERQRGNFPDRFSGHQFPNYSSELNVNALLLGDSALYLCASSSQGLRINYGYTFGSGTRLTVV.

There are a few counts of this clone. The V call is TRBV10-2, the J call TRBJ2-7, with no clear D. The V gene lost 8 bases and the J gene lost 7 bases, with 18 bases spanning the gap. Looked up from germline, CDR1 is WSHSY and CDR2 is SAAADI. CDR3 length: 13 residues. The CDR3 is CASVDGQTEEQYF. In DNA, the CDR3 is TGCGCCAGCGTAGATGGGCAGACGGAAGAGCAGTACTTC.

The chain links TRBV14 to TRBJ2-1, with 7 nucleotides matching TRBD2. CDR1 and CDR2 (germline): SGHDN, FVKESK. The ends lost 0 bases at V and 2 bases at J; junction bases unmatched: 4. The CDR3 covers 16 residues. The CDR3 loop is CASSQEGGLPYNEQFF. CDR3 nucleotide sequence: TGTGCCAGCAGCCAAGAGGGGGGACTACCCTACAATGAGCAGTTCTTC.

The CDR3 is CASSPTPGGNQPQHF. DNA of the CDR3: TGTGCCAGCAGCCCGACCCCCGGGGGCAATCAGCCCCAGCATTTT. The chain employs TRBV6-6 and TRBJ1-5; unclear D gene. Deletions cut 6 bases from V and 2 bases from J, with 14 bases between. The CDR3 loop spans 15 amino acids. Germline CDR1 is MNHNY and CDR2 is SVGAGI (reference sequence).

This clone has at least ten counts. This chain connects TRBV4-3 to TRBJ2-7; D perhaps matches TRBD2 (6 bases). This CDR3 has 14 residues. Trimming cost V 0 bases and J 3 bases, with 9 bases left between them. Per germline, CDR1 LGHNA and CDR2 YSLEER. This CDR3 is CASSQDREVYEQYF. CDR3 coding DNA: TGCGCCAGCAGCCAAGACAGGGAGGTCTACGAGCAGTACTTC.

V is TRBV5-6 and J is TRBJ2-3; weak D call: TRBD1 (5 bases). V was clipped by 0 bases and J by 8 bases, with 19 bases between them. In germline, CDR1 is SGHDT, CDR2 YYEEEE. This CDR3 contains 16 residues. The CDR3: CASSLVKGDFPGTQYF. DNA for the CDR3: TGTGCCAGCAGCTTGGTTAAAGGGGATTTCCCTGGTACGCAGTATTTT.

The rearrangement uses TRBV6-1 and TRBJ1-1; 8 nucleotides align to TRBD1. The ends lost 6 bases at V and 1 base at J; junction bases unmatched: 7. The CDR3 length is 15 residues. Germline CDR1 is MNHNS and CDR2 is SASEGT. CDR3 sequence: CASRSGQGENTEAFF. The CDR3 nucleotides are TGTGCCAGCAGGTCAGGACAGGGAGAGAACACTGAAGCTTTCTTT.

V and J are TRBV28 and TRBJ1-1, with D possibly TRBD1 on 6 matching bases. The CDR3 consists of 14 residues. V was pared by 2 bases and J by 4 bases, with 11 bases between. Per the germline V gene, CDR1 is MDHEN and CDR2 is SYDVKM. The CDR3 sequence: CASSLGGGVTEAFF. CDR3 in DNA: TGTGCCAGCAGTTTAGGGGGCGGAGTCACTGAAGCTTTCTTT.

V and J are TRBV19 and TRBJ2-7, with TRBD2 as a possible D gene (5 bases). Looked up from germline, CDR1 is LNHDA and CDR2 is SQIVND (reference sequence). The V gene lost 6 bases and the J gene lost 3 bases, with 15 bases spanning the gap. The CDR3 covers 14 residues. CDR3 amino acids: CASSLSSGVYEQYF. The CDR3 coding sequence is TGTGCCAGTAGCCTTAGCTCCGGGGTCTACGAGCAGTACTTC. Full variable domain (remainder filled in from reference TRBV19 and TRBJ2-7): DGGITQSPKYLFRKEGQNVTLSCEQNLNHDAMYWYRQDPGQGLRLIYYSQIVNDFQKGDIAEGYSVSREKKESFPLTVTSAQKNPTAFYLCASSLSSGVYEQYFGPGTRLTVT.

CDR3 nucleotide sequence: TGTGCCAGTAGTGGGACAGCAGAATATGGCTACACCTTC. Its protein is CASSGTAEYGYTF. The chain joins TRBV19 to TRBJ1-2; 7 bases fit TRBD1. V trimming: 5 bases; J trimming: 5 bases; junction bases outside the gene matches: 5. Germline assignment: CDR1 LNHDA and CDR2 SQIVND (reference sequence). The CDR3 length is 13 residues.

V and J are TRBV10-3 and TRBJ2-2, with 13 bases aligning to TRBD2. V trimming: 6 bases; J trimming: 5 bases; junction bases outside the gene matches: 9. Looked up from germline, CDR1 is ENHRY and CDR2 is SYGVKD. CDR3 length: 17 amino acids. The chain's CDR3 is CAISDSGLAGNTGELFF. The CDR3 bases are TGTGCCATCAGCGATTCGGGACTAGCGGGAAATACCGGGGAGCTGTTTTTT.

The chain recombines TRBV28 with TRBJ2-6; D not resolved. Trimming shortened V by 5 bases and J by 2 bases, and 10 bases separated the two germline ends. Germline-derived CDR1 and CDR2 are MDHEN and SYDVKM. This CDR3 has 15 amino acids. Written as DNA, the CDR3 is TGTGCCAGCAGTCCCCTCCGCGCTGGGGCCAACGTCCTGACTTTC. Encoded protein: CASSPLRAGANVLTF. The full variable domain, its missing parts supplied by reference TRBV28 and TRBJ2-6, is DVKVTQSSRYLVKRTGEKVFLECVQDMDHENMFWYRQDPGLGLRLIYFSYDVKMKEKGDIPEGYSVSREKKERFSLILESASTNQTSMYLCASSPLRAGANVLTFGAGSRLTVL.

V gene TRBV7-9 combines with J gene TRBJ2-7, with TRBD2 matching over 13 bases. The trim removed 6 bases at V and 2 bases at J, leaving 4 bases unmatched. This CDR3 has 15 amino acids. Germline CDR1 is SEHNR and CDR2 is FQNEAQ (reference sequence). The CDR3 DNA reads TGTGCCAGCAGTAAAGGACTAGCGGGAGCCTACGAGCAGTACTTC. Translating it yields CASSKGLAGAYEQYF.